This T cell receptor beta chain was identified in a study of cytomegalovirus exposure and HLA in healthy donors. Study-level findings and limits: Productive rates of about 90% or about 30% were seen for most TCR beta V segments in an earlier analysis.

Germline trimming cut 1 base from V and 3 bases from J; bases unmatched to any gene: 4. Germline V gives CDR1 SGHRS, CDR2 YFSETQ. The CDR3 sequence is 14 residues long. On this clone itself: Its antigen is currently unknown.

Both 60 Vbeta primers and 13 Jbeta primers went into the PCR. Assay: immunoSEQ multiplex PCR; the TCRdb copy retains only in-frame clones and omits some. This sample has 130,000 or so clones; approximately 74% occur once, and the top ten carry approximately 7%. The sequencing input was PBMCs. The chain carries TRBV5-1 and TRBJ2-7; 7 bases line up with TRBD2. The sequence came from a male donor in good health and CMV-seronegative. CDR3 nucleotide sequence: TGCGCCAGCAGCTTGCTAGCGGAGGACTACGAGCAGTACTTC. This codes for CASSLLAEDYEQYF.